This T cell receptor beta chain originates from a study of blood T cell repertoires in COVID-19. Authors' data handling: Estimates of nucleated cell counts were drawn from the amplification of reference gene primers. This table comes from immunoSEQ multiplex PCR, and its TCRdb copy is limited to in-frame clones, with some not included. V and J calls and clone size come straight from that table; D and trimming were deduced from the DNA. The sample shows some 200,000 clones, around 86% of them seen only once. Germline values: CDR1 LNHDA, CDR2 SQIVND (reference sequence). Losses at the gene ends were 4 bases for V and 2 bases for J; bases not matched to a gene: 6. This CDR3 region has 16 residues.

Sequenced material: peripheral blood. The rearrangement links TRBV19 to TRBJ2-2; TRBD2 matches at 8 bases. This TCR came from a woman between 65 and 79 years old with COVID-19, enrolled during active disease. The CDR3 coding sequence is TGTGCCAGTAGTACTCAAGCGGGAGCTAACACCGGGGAGCTGTTTTTT. This translates into CASSTQAGANTGELFF.